The rows below give T cell receptor beta chains drawn from one sample of a study of T-cell reconstitution after alpha-beta-depleted transplantation in children. TCRdb itself ran the PCR reads through MiXCR, one entry per CDR3 protein. The top ten hold approximately 2.3% of the sample, which has some 500,000 distinct CDR3 sequences, 32% seen once. Here the sequenced sample was PBMCs from the stem cell graft donor, taken from the stem cell graft. The receptors were gathered from a human donor who donated a stem cell graft to a child with aplastic anemia. CDR3s include the opening cysteine and the closing phenylalanine or tryptophan. D genes are given only for firm matches. Rows give clone size only sometimes, using once, few, many, or a class for an expanded clone.

J gene: TRBJ2-3; D gene: .; clone size: .; V gene: TRBV7-7; CDR3 length: 15; CDR3 DNA: TGTGCCAGCAGCTTAGGGCGGGGACCCACAGATACGCAGTATTTT; CDR3 protein: CASSLGRGPTDTQYF
J gene: TRBJ2-1; D gene: TRBD2; clone size: .; V gene: TRBV27; CDR3 length: 13; CDR3 DNA: TGTGCTACTAGCGGGACTGACTACAATGAGCAGTTCTTC; CDR3 protein: CATSGTDYNEQFF
J gene: TRBJ2-7; D gene: TRBD1; clone size: few; V gene: TRBV20-1; CDR3 length: 15; CDR3 DNA: TGCAGTGCTAGAGAAACAGGGGGAATACGAAACGAGCAGTACTTC; CDR3 protein: CSARETGGIRNEQYF
J gene: TRBJ2-1; D gene: TRBD2; clone size: few; V gene: TRBV18; CDR3 length: 20; CDR3 DNA: TGTGCCAGCTCACCGTATGTAGAGACTAGCGGGAGATCCTCCTACAATGAGCAGTTCTTC; CDR3 protein: CASSPYVETSGRSSYNEQFF
J gene: TRBJ2-5; D gene: .; clone size: few; V gene: TRBV5-1; CDR3 length: 14; CDR3 DNA: TGCGCCAGCAGCCCCGGTTGGGAATTAGAGACCCAGTACTTC; CDR3 protein: CASSPGWELETQYF
J gene: TRBJ2-5; D gene: TRBD2; clone size: few; V gene: TRBV20-1; CDR3 length: 15; CDR3 DNA: TGCAGTGCTAGGACTAGCGGATCCGACCAAGAGACCCAGTACTTC; CDR3 protein: CSARTSGSDQETQYF
J gene: TRBJ2-1; D gene: TRBD1; clone size: .; V gene: TRBV15; CDR3 length: 15; CDR3 DNA: TGTGCCACCAGCAAAAGACAGGGGGGTTACAATGAGCAGTTCTTC; CDR3 protein: CATSKRQGGYNEQFF
J gene: TRBJ1-1; D gene: .; clone size: few; V gene: TRBV29-1; CDR3 length: 15; CDR3 DNA: TGCAGCGTCCTCCCGCGGGGTATCCTGAACACTGAAGCTTTCTTT; CDR3 protein: CSVLPRGILNTEAFF
J gene: TRBJ1-1; D gene: .; clone size: few; V gene: TRBV9; CDR3 length: 14; CDR3 DNA: TGTGCCAGCAGCGTAGGGGCGGAGAACACTGAAGCTTTCTTT; CDR3 protein: CASSVGAENTEAFF
J gene: TRBJ1-2; D gene: .; clone size: .; V gene: TRBV4-2; CDR3 length: 16; CDR3 DNA: TGTGCCAGCAGCCAAGAGGGTACGGGTCGAAACTATGGCTACACCTTC; CDR3 protein: CASSQEGTGRNYGYTF
J gene: TRBJ2-3; D gene: TRBD2; clone size: few; V gene: TRBV7-2; CDR3 length: 17; CDR3 DNA: TGTGCCAGCAGCCCTTTTTATGAGCGGGAGGGCGGAGATACGCAGTATTTT; CDR3 protein: CASSPFYEREGGDTQYF
J gene: TRBJ2-3; D gene: .; clone size: .; V gene: TRBV20-1; CDR3 length: 12; CDR3 DNA: TGCAGTGCTAGAGCCCCGACAGATACGCAGTATTTT; CDR3 protein: CSARAPTDTQYF
J gene: TRBJ1-5; D gene: .; clone size: few; V gene: TRBV5-5; CDR3 length: 15; CDR3 DNA: TGTGCCAGCAGCTTCGGGCAGTCGATCAATCAGCCCCAGCATTTT; CDR3 protein: CASSFGQSINQPQHF
J gene: TRBJ2-1; D gene: TRBD1; clone size: .; V gene: TRBV13; CDR3 length: 14; CDR3 DNA: TGTGCCAGCCTAAGGGCAGGGGGCAGGAATGAGCAGTTCTTC; CDR3 protein: CASLRAGGRNEQFF
J gene: TRBJ2-5; D gene: TRBD2; clone size: many; V gene: TRBV12-3/TRBV12-4; CDR3 length: 15; CDR3 DNA: TGTGCCAGCAGGACCGGGACTAGCGGGAGAGAGACCCAGTACTTC; CDR3 protein: CASRTGTSGRETQYF